The text below deals with one T cell receptor beta chain. The antigen is not known. This CDR3 is also generated by other DNA sequences in the sample. This specimen comes from a study of Ad26.COV2.S vaccination and SARS-CoV-2 variants. The CDR3 is 13 residues long. CDR1 is SGHRS and CDR2 is YFSETQ in the germline V gene. Deletions cut 0 bases from V and 0 bases from J, with 1 base between. Treatment here: some 19 received Ad26.COV2.S at low or high dose, single or two shots; about 5 received placebo; per-sample allocation not given. Sampling was performed 63 days after the first vaccine or placebo injection. Boston supplied an adult donor aged 18-55 years. The study, taken as a whole, reports: Similar non-spike TCR breadth was observed in recipients of vaccine and of placebo.

Assay used: immunoSEQ multiplex PCR; TCRdb lists only in-frame clones, some missing. The table includes about 350,000 clones, 70% to 90% detected once. The sequencing here drew on peripheral blood, taken in a trial of Ad26.COV2.S vaccine versus placebo. This receptor was identified in a person between 18 and 65 years old who received the Ad26.COV2.S COVID-19 vaccine or a placebo. This sequence joins TRBV5-1 and TRBJ2-1; D not certain. The CDR3 DNA sequence: TGCGCCAGCAGCTTGGACTCCTACAATGAGCAGTTCTTC. Encoded protein: CASSLDSYNEQFF.